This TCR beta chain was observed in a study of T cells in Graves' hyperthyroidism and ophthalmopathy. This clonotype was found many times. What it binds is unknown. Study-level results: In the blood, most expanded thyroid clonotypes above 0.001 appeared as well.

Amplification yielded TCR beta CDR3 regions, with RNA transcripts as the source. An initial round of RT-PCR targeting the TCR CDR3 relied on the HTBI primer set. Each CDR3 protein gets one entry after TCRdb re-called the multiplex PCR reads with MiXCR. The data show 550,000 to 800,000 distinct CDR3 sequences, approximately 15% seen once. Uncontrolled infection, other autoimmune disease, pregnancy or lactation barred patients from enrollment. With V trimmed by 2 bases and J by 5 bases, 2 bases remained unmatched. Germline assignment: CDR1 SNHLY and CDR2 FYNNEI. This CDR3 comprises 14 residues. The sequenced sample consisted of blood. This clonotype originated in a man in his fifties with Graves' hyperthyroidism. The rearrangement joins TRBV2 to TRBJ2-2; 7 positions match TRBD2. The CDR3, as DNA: TGTGCCAGCAGTGAACAGGGAGGGACCGGGGAGCTGTTTTTT. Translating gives CASSEQGGTGELFF.